Presented here are 14 T cell receptor delta chains from one specimen sequenced in a study of γδ T cells in repeated Plasmodium falciparum infection. Bulk repertoires came from Vgamma9/Vdelta2+ or Vdelta2-negative gammadelta T cells flow-sorted from PBMC. TCRdb repeated clone calling on the multiplex PCR reads with CATT. Among around 89,000 delta-chain clones listed, approximately 1.5% were seen once. The sequencing sample was made of gamma-delta T cells from blood. Receptor source: a pool of human donors (malaria-infected and uninfected, not separated).

In regard to this clone: With only one base between it and a far larger clone, this is likely a read error. Other DNA variants within this sample encode the same CDR3. V and J are TRDV2 and TRDJ1; 13 bases are shared with TRDD3. The J gene comes from matching the DNA to germline here; TCRdb lacks it. The J segment lost 5 bases and the V segment lost 6 bases, leaving 20 bases of the junction unmatched. This CDR3 is 19 amino acids long. Germline V gene data show CDR1 as GEAIGNYY and CDR2 as EKD. This CDR3 is CACSTSPKTGGYASDKLIF. The CDR3 bases are TGTGCCTGTTCTACTTCACCCAAAACTGGGGGATACGCTTCTGATAAACTCATCTTT.

The sample holds many counts of this clone. This chain uses TRDV3 with TRDJ1; 11 nucleotides line up with TRDD3. Germline CDR1 reads TVYSNPD; CDR2 reads GDNSRS (reference sequence). After removal of 4 bases from V and 7 bases from J, the junction contained 20 bases not matched to a gene. The CDR3 has 17 residues. CDR3 amino acids: CACPPAILGDRKGKLIF. CDR3 coding DNA: TGTGCCTGTCCTCCTGCCATACTGGGGGATAGAAAGGGTAAACTCATCTTT.

Turning to this clone: TCRdb records a much larger clone's protein for this DNA, with a difference at residues 3 and 8 that likely arises from a read error; the protein given is the translation of the DNA. The rearrangement links TRDV2 to TRDJ2, with TRDD3 matching over 7 bases. Here the J gene came from matching the DNA to germline, since TCRdb omits it. Looked up from germline, CDR1 is GEAIGNYY and CDR2 is EKD. The CDR3 runs to 14 residues. In DNA form, the CDR3 reads TGTGCCCGTGACATACTGGGGAATACAGCACAACTCTTCTTT. Protein: CARDILGNTAQLFF.

With respect to this clone: This could be a read error, since a much larger clone is one nucleotide away. This chain connects TRDV2 to TRDJ1, with 11 bases lining up with TRDD3. Matching the DNA to germline supplied the J gene, which TCRdb does not give. With 3 bases clipped from V and 4 bases from J, the junction kept 9 bases outside the gene matches. The CDR3 sequence is 16 residues long. From germline, CDR1 is GEAIGNYY and CDR2 EKD. CDR3 in DNA: TGTGCCTGTGACGGAGTGGGGGATACGCGCATCGATAAACTCATCTTT. This translates into CACDGVGDTRIDKLIF.

This clone appeared a few times. TCRdb's protein for this DNA is that of a much larger clone and differs from the translation at residue 5, likely a read error; the protein shown is the DNA translation. The gene calls are TRDV2 and TRDJ1, with D possibly TRDD3 on 5 matching bases. V was cut by 3 bases and J by 3 bases, with 22 bases left in between. The V gene's germline CDR1 is GEAIGNYY and CDR2 EKD. CDR3 length: 17 amino acids. CDR3 bases: TGTGCCTGTGACGCCCTCTTGTTGATGTCGGGATCCGATAAACTCATCTTT. This translates into CACDALLLMSGSDKLIF.

Notes on this clone: A far larger clone lies a single base away; this is likely a read error. This sample also contains other DNA sequences that code for the same CDR3. The rearrangement links TRDV3 to TRDJ1, with 8 bases fitting TRDD3. Trimming took 2 bases from V and 8 from J; bases not matched to a gene: 16. Germline CDR1 TVYSNPD, CDR2 GDNSRS (reference sequence). This CDR3 has 15 residues. The CDR3 DNA follows: TGTGCCTTTTCCCAGCTTTTGCGGGGATACACCAAACTCATCTTT. Its translation is CAFSQLLRGYTKLIF.

This clone came up a few times. The TCRdb record carries a much larger clone's protein, which differs from this DNA's translation at residue 7; a read error is the likely cause, and the protein listed here is the DNA translation. This sequence joins TRDV2 and TRDJ1, with D perhaps TRDD3 (5 bases). The CDR3 spans 15 residues. V lost 3 bases to trimming and J lost 3 bases, with 16 bases between them. Looked up from germline, CDR1 is GEAIGNYY and CDR2 is EKD. CDR3 region: CACDALQGGADKLIF. In DNA, the CDR3 is TGTGCCTGTGACGCCTTACAGGGGGGGGCCGATAAACTCATCTTT.

This clone was detected many times. The TCRdb record carries a much larger clone's protein, which differs from this DNA's translation at residue 12; a read error is the likely cause, and the protein listed here is the DNA translation. The V call is TRDV1, the J call TRDJ2; D not resolved. CDR3 length equals 14 residues. CDR1 is TSWWSYY and CDR2 is QGS in the germline V gene. The CDR3 spells CALGGSGSIAQPFF. DNA of the CDR3: TGTGCTCTTGGGGGCTCCGGATCGATAGCACAACCCTTCTTT.

The sample holds a few counts of this clone. The translation of this DNA and the TCRdb protein of a much larger clone differ at residue 3, probably owing to a read error; the protein shown here is translated from the DNA. The chain carries TRDV2 and TRDJ1; TRDD3 matches 11 bases. Since TCRdb gives no J gene, matching the DNA to germline was used here to assign it. The CDR3 extends over 16 amino acids. The germline gives CDR1 GEAIGNYY, CDR2 EKD. The CDR3 sequence: CAYDRLGDMDTDKLIF. The CDR3, as DNA: TGTGCCTATGACAGACTGGGGGATATGGACACCGATAAACTCATCTTT.

V usage is TRDV1 and J usage is TRDJ2, with 9 bases fitting TRDD3. No J gene is reported in TCRdb; it was inferred here by comparing the DNA with germline. CDR1 and CDR2 from the germline V gene are TSWWSYY and QGS. This CDR3 has 20 amino acids. V dropped 3 bases and J dropped 6; count of bases not matched to a gene: 20. CDR3 bases: TGTGCTCTTGGGGATCTCTTTCCTCATCTAGCTGGGGGATTGGCAGCACAACTCTTCTTT. Translated, it gives CALGDLFPHLAGGLAAQLFF.

This clone has a count of ten or more. It differs at one base from a far larger clone, so likely a read error. Other DNA sequences in this sample translate to the same CDR3. The chain joins TRDV2 to TRDJ1; possibly TRDD3 for D (5 bases). CDR1 GEAIGNYY and CDR2 EKD come from the germline V gene. The CDR3 is 15 residues long. In nucleotides, the CDR3 is TGTGCCTGTGACCAAATTTCCCGGGGAACCGATAAGCTCATCTTT. It is translated as CACDQISRGTDKLIF.

This clone has more than one count but fewer than ten. TCRdb's listed protein matches a much larger clone and diverges from this DNA's translation at residue 5, likely through a read error; the protein shown comes from the DNA. V gene TRDV3 combines with J gene TRDJ1; 8 bases align to TRDD3. In the absence of a J gene in TCRdb, the DNA was matched to germline to assign it here. The CDR3 totals 15 residues. Trimming removed 2 bases from V and 8 bases from J; junction bases left unmatched: 16. Germline CDR1 is TVYSNPD and CDR2 is GDNSRS (reference sequence). The CDR3 DNA follows: TGTGCCTTTTCCCTGCTCTTGCGGGGATACACCAAACTCATCTTT. Residues: CAFSLLLRGYTKLIF.

As regards this clone: A far more abundant clone sits one base away, making this likely a read error. Different DNA sequences within this sample yield the same CDR3. V gene assignment gives TRDV3, but the J gene was left uncalled. The CDR3 sequence is 16 residues long. The V gene's germline CDR1 is TVYSNPD and CDR2 GDNSRS (reference sequence). CDR3 DNA sequence: TGTGCCTTTCTCCGAGGGGTTCCTCCTTACACCGATAAACTCATCTTC. Encoded protein: CAFLRGVPPYTDKLIF.

This clone is medium-sized in the sample. This specimen includes other DNA sequences encoding the same CDR3. The J gene is TRDJ1, the V gene TRDV1, with unresolved D. The CDR3 contains 13 residues. CDR1 and CDR2 (germline): TSWWSYY, QGS. The V end lost 1 base, the J end lost 7 bases, and 10 bases lay between the germline ends. This chain's CDR3 is CALGEPQRIKLIF. In DNA, the CDR3 is TGTGCTCTTGGGGAACCCCAAAGGATTAAACTCATCTTT.